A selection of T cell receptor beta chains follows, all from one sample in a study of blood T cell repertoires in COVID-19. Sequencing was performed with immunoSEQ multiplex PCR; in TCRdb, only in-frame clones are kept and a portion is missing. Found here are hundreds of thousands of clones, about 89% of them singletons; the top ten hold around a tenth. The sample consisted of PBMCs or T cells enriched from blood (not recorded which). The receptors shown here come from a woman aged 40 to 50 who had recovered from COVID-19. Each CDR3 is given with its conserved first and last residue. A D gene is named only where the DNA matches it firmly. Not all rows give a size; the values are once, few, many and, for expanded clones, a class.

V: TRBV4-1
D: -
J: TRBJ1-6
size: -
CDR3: CASSFRQDTLASPLHF
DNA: TGCGCCAGCAGCTTTCGGCAGGATACTTTGGCTTCACCCCTCCACTTT

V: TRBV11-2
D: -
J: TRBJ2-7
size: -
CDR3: CASSLASETWRQYF
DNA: TGTGCCAGCAGCTTAGCCAGCGAAACGTGGAGGCAGTACTTC

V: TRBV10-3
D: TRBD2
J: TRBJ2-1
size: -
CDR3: CAITPSGSHNEQFF
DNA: TGTGCCATCACCCCTAGCGGGAGCCATAATGAGCAGTTCTTC

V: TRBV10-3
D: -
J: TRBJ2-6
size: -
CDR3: CAISESRFGSGANVLTF
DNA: TGTGCCATCAGTGAGTCCCGGTTCGGGAGCGGGGCCAACGTCCTGACTTTC

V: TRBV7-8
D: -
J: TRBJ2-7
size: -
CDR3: CASSPRGRAAYEQYF
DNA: TGTGCCAGCAGCCCCCGAGGCAGGGCCGCCTACGAGCAGTACTTC

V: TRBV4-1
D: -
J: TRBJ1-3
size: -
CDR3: CASNGGGNTIYF
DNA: TGCGCCAGCAACGGGGGAGGAAACACCATATATTTT

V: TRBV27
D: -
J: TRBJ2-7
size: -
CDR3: CASSPQGYEQYF
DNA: TGTGCCAGCAGTCCGCAGGGTTACGAGCAGTACTTC

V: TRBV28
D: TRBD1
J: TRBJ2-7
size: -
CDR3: CASRNSGQGMNEQYF
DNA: TGTGCCAGCAGAAATTCGGGACAGGGTATGAACGAGCAGTACTTC

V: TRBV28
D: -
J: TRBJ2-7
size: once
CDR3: CASRPGTPYEQYF
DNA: TGTGCCAGCAGACCCGGGACACCTTACGAGCAGTACTTC

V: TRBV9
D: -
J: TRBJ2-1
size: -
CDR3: CASSVFPSGNYNEQFF
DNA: TGTGCCAGCAGCGTATTTCCGAGCGGCAATTACAATGAGCAGTTCTTC

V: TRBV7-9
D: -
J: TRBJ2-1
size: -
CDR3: CASSLARGGINNEQFF
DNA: TGTGCCAGCAGCTTAGCGCGGGGCGGGATAAACAATGAGCAGTTCTTC

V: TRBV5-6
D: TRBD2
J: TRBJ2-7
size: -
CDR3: CASSSSGSYEQYF
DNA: TGTGCCAGCAGCTCTAGCGGGAGCTACGAGCAGTACTTC

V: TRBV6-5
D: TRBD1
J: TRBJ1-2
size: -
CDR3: CASSYPEGQFNYGYTF
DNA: TGTGCCAGCAGTTACCCCGAGGGACAGTTTAACTATGGCTACACCTTC

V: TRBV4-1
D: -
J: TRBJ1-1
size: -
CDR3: CASSPRQASGTEAFF
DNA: TGCGCCAGCAGCCCCCGACAGGCTTCGGGCACTGAAGCTTTCTTT

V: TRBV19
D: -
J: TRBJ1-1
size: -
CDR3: CASSPDIMNTEAFF
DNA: TGTGCCAGTAGTCCCGACATAATGAACACTGAAGCTTTCTTT

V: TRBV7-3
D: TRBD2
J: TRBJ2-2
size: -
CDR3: CASSFSGANTGELFF
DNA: TGTGCCAGCAGCTTTAGCGGGGCGAACACCGGGGAGCTGTTTTTT

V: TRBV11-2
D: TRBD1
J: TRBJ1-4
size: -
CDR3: CASSLRGTDGKLFF
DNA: TGTGCCAGCAGCTTAAGGGGGACAGACGGAAAACTGTTTTTT

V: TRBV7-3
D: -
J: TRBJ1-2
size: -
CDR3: CASSPGSYGYTF
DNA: TGTGCCAGCAGCCCCGGGAGTTATGGCTACACCTTC

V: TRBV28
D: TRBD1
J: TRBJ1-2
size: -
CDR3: CASSPSSTGVYYGYTF
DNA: TGTGCCAGCAGCCCTAGCTCTACAGGGGTCTACTATGGCTACACCTTC

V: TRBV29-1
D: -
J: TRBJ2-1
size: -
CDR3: CSVDLDRSYNEQFF
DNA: TGCAGCGTTGATCTAGACCGATCCTACAATGAGCAGTTCTTC

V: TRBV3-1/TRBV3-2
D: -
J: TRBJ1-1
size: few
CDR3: CASSQGTGSTEAFF
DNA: TGTGCCAGCAGCCAAGGAACAGGGAGCACTGAAGCTTTCTTT

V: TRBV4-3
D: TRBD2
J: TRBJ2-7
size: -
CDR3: CASSQDLGLAFEQYF
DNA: TGCGCCAGCAGCCAAGATTTGGGACTAGCGTTCGAGCAGTACTTC

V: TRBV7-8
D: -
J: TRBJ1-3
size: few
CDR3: CASSLKRFGNTIYF
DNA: TGTGCCAGCAGCTTAAAGCGGTTCGGAAACACCATATATTTT

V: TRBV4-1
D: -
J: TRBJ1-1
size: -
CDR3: CASSQERGLSEAFF
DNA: TGCGCCAGCAGCCAAGAGAGGGGACTGTCTGAAGCTTTCTTT

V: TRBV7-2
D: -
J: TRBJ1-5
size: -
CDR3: CASSLIRDQPQHF
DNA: TGTGCCAGCAGCTTAATCCGGGATCAGCCCCAGCATTTT